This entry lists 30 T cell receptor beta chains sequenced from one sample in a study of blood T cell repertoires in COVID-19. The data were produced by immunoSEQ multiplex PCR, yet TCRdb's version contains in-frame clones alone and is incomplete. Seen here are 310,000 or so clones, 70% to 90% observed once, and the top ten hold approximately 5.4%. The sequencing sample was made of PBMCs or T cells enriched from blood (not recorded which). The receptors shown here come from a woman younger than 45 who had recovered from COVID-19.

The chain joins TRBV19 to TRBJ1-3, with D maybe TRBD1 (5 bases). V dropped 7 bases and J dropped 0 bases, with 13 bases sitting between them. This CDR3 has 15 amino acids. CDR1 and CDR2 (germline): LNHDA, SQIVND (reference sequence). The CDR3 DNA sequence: TGTGCCAGTAAGGGGACTTTCGGCTCTGGAAACACCATATATTTT. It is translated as CASKGTFGSGNTIYF. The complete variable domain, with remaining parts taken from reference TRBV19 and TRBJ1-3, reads DGGITQSPKYLFRKEGQNVTLSCEQNLNHDAMYWYRQDPGQGLRLIYYSQIVNDFQKGDIAEGYSVSREKKESFPLTVTSAQKNPTAFYLCASKGTFGSGNTIYFGEGSWLTVV.

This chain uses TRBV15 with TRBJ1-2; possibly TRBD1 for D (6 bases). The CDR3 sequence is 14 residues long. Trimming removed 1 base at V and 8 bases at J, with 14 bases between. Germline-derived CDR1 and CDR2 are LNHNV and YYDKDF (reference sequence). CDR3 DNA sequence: TGTGCCACCAGCAGAGTCACAGGGCAAGGAGGCTACACCTTC. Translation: CATSRVTGQGGYTF.

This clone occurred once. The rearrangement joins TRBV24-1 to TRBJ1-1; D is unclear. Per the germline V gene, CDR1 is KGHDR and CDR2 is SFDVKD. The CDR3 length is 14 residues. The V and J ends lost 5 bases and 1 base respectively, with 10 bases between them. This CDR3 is CATSATGENTEAFF. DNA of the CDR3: TGTGCCACCAGTGCTACCGGGGAGAACACTGAAGCTTTCTTT.

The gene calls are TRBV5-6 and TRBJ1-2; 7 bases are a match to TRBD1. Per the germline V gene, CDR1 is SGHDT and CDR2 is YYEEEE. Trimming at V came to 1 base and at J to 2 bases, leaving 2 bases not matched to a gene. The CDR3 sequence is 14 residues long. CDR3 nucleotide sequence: TGTGCCAGCAGCTTGAGACAGGGAAACTATGGCTACACCTTC. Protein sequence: CASSLRQGNYGYTF.

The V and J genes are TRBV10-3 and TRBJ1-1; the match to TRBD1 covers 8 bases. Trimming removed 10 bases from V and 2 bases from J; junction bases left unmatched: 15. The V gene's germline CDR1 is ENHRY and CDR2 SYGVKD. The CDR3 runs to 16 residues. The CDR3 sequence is CATVPGGAGRNTEAFF. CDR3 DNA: TGTGCCACAGTACCAGGGGGCGCGGGAAGAAACACTGAAGCTTTCTTT.

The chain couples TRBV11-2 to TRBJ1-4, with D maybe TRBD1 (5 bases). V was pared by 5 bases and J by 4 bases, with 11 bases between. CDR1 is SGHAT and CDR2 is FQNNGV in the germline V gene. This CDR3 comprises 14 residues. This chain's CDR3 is CASSPNRGNEKLFF. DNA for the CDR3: TGTGCCAGCAGCCCTAATAGGGGTAATGAAAAACTGTTTTTT.

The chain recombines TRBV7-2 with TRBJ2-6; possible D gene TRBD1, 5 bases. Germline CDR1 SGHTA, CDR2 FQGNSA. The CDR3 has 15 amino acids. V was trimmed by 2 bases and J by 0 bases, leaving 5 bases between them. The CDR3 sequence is CASSLRGSGANVLTF. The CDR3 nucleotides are TGTGCCAGCAGCTTAAGGGGCTCTGGGGCCAACGTCCTGACTTTC.

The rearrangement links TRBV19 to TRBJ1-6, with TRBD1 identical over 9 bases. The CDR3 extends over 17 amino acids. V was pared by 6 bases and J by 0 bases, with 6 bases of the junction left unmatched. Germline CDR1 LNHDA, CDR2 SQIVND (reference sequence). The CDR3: CASRRDRANSYNSPLHF. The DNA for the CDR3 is TGTGCCAGTAGGCGGGACAGGGCGAACTCCTATAATTCACCCCTCCACTTT.

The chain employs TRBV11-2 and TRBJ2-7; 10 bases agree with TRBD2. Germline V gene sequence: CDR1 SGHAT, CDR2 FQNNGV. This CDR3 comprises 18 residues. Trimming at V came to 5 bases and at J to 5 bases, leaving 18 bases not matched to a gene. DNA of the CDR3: TGTGCCAGCAGCCTCCAGTGGAGCGGGGGGGTCGGTAGGAACGAGCAGTACTTC. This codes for CASSLQWSGGVGRNEQYF.

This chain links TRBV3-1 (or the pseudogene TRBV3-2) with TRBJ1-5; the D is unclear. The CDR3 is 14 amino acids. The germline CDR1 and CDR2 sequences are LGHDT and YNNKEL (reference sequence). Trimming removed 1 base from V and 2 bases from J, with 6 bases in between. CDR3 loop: CASSQGARNQPQHF. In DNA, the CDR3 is TGTGCCAGCAGCCAAGGCGCCCGCAATCAGCCCCAGCATTTT.

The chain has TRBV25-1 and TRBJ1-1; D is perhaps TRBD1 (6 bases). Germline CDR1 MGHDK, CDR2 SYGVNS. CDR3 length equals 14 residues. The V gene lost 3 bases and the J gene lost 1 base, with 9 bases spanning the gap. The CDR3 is CASSEGQANTEAFF. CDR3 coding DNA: TGTGCCAGCAGTGAGGGACAAGCGAACACTGAAGCTTTCTTT.

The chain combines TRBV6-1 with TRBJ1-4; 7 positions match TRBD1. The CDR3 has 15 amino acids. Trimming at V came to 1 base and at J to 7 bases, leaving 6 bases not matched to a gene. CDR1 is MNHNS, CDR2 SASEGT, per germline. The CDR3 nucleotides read TGTGCCAGCAGTGAAGGAGGAGGGGGCCGTGAAAAACTGTTTTTT. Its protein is CASSEGGGGREKLFF.

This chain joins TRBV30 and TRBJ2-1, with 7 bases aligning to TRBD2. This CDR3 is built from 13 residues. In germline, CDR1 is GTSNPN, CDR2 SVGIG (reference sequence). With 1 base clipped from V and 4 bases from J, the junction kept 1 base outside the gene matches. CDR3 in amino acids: CAWSGSGYNEQFF. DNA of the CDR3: TGTGCCTGGAGTGGTAGCGGGTACAATGAGCAGTTCTTC.

The CDR3 DNA follows: TGTGCCACCCAGTCGGGGAGCGGCTATGGCTACACCTTC. It translates to CATQSGSGYGYTF. The chain couples TRBV5-4 to TRBJ1-2; unclear D gene. This CDR3 contains 13 residues. CDR1 and CDR2 (germline): SGHNT, YYREEE (reference sequence). Trimming cost V 9 bases and J 4 bases, with 16 bases left between them.

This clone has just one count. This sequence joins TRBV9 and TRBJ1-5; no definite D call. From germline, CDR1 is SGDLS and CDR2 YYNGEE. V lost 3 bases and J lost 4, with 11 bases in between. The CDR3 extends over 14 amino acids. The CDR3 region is CASSATSRNQPQHF. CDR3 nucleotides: TGTGCCAGCAGCGCCACTTCGCGGAATCAGCCCCAGCATTTT.

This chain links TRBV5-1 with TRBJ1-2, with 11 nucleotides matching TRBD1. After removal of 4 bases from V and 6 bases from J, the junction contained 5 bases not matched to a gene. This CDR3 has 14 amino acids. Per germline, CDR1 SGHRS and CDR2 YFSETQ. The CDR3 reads CASSPGQGAHGYTF. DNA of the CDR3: TGCGCCAGCAGCCCCGGACAGGGGGCTCATGGCTACACCTTC.

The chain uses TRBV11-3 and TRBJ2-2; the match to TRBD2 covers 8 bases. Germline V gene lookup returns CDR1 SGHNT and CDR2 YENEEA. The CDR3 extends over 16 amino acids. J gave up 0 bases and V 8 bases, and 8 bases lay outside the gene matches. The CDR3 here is CASPTGGNANTGELFF. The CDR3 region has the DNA TGTGCCAGCCCAACGGGGGGGAACGCGAACACCGGGGAGCTGTTTTTT.

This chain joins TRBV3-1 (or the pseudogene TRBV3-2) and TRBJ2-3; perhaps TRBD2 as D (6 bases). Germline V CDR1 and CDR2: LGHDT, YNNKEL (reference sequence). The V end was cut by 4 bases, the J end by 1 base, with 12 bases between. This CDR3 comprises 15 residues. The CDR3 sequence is CASSPSGARTDTQYF. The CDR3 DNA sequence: TGTGCCAGCAGCCCCTCGGGAGCGCGCACAGATACGCAGTATTTT.

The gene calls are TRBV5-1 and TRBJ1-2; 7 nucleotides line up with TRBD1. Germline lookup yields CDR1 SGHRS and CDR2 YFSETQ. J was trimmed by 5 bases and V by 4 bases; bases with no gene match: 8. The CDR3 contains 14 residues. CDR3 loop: CASSTDRKGYGYTF. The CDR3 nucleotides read TGCGCCAGCAGCACGGACAGGAAAGGATATGGCTACACCTTC.

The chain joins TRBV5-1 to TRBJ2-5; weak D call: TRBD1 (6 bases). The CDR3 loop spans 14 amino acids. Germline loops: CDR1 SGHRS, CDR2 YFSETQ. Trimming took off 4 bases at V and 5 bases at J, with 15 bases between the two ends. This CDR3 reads CASSINTGLETQYF. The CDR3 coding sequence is TGCGCCAGCAGCATCAACACAGGGCTCGAGACCCAGTACTTC.

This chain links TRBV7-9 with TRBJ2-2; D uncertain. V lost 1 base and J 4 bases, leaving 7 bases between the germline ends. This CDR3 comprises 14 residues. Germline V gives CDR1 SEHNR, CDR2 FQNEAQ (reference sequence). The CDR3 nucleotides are TGTGCCAGCAGCTTAGATGCACTCACCGGGGAGCTGTTTTTT. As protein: CASSLDALTGELFF.

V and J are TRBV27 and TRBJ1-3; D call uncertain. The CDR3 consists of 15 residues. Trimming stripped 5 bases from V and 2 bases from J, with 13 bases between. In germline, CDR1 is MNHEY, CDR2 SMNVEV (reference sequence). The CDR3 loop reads CASSTSAGAGNTIYF. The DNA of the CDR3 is TGTGCCAGCAGTACCTCGGCGGGCGCTGGAAACACCATATATTTT.

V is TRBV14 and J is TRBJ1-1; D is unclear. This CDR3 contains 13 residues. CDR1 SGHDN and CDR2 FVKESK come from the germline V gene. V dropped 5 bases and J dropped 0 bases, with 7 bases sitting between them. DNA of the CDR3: TGTGCCAGCAGCACAAAGATGAACACTGAAGCTTTCTTT. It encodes CASSTKMNTEAFF.

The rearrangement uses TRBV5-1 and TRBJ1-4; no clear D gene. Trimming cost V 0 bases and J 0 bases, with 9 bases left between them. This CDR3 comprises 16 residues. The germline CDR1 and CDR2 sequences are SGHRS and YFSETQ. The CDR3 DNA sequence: TGCGCCAGCAGCTTGGAGCGCCTAGCAACTAATGAAAAACTGTTTTTT. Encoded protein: CASSLERLATNEKLFF.

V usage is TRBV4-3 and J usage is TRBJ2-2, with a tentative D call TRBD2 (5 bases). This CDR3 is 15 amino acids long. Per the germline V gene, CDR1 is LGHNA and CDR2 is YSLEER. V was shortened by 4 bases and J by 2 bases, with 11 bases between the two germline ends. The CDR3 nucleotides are TGCGCCAGCAGCCCGGACTGGGTTAACACCGGGGAGCTGTTTTTT. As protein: CASSPDWVNTGELFF.

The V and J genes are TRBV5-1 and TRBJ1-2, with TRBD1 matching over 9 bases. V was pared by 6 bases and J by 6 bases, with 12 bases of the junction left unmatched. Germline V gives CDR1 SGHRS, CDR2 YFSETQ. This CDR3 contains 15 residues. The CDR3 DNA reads TGCGCCAGCAACTCCTACCCCGGGACAGGGCATGGCTACACCTTC. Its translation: CASNSYPGTGHGYTF.

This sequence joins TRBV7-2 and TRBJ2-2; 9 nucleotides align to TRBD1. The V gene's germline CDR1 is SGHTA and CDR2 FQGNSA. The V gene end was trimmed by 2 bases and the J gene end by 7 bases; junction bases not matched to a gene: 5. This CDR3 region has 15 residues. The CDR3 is CASSLSGQGNGELFF. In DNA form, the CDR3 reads TGTGCCAGCAGCTTATCCGGACAGGGGAACGGGGAGCTGTTTTTT. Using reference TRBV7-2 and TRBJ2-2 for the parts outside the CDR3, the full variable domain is GAGVSQSPSNKVTEKGKDVELRCDPISGHTALYWYRQSLGQGLEFLIYFQGNSAPDKSGLPSDRFSAERTGGSVSTLTIQRTQQEDSAVYLCASSLSGQGNGELFFGEGSRLTVL.

The CDR3 bases are TGTGCCAGCAGCTCCACACCCGGACCAGGGGATGAGCAGTTCTTC. Its protein product is CASSSTPGPGDEQFF. The gene calls are TRBV7-3 and TRBJ2-1, with D perhaps matching TRBD1 (6 bases). Between the trimmed V and J ends, which lost 4 bases and 8 bases, there was a span of 18 bases. Germline V gene sequence: CDR1 SGHTA, CDR2 FQGTGA. The CDR3 covers 15 residues.

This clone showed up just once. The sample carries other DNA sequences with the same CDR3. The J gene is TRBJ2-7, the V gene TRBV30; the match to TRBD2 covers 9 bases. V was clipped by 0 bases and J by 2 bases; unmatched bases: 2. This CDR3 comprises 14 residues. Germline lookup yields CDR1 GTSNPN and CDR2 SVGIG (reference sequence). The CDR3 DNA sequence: TGTGCCTGGAGTGTCGGCGGGGGGGCCTACGAGCAGTACTTC. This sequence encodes CAWSVGGGAYEQYF.

The CDR3 coding sequence is TGTGCCAGCAGCCCGTGGGGACTCTCCTACAATGAGCAGTTCTTC. It yields the protein CASSPWGLSYNEQFF. This chain joins TRBV5-6 and TRBJ2-1; D perhaps matches TRBD2 (6 bases). The CDR3 loop spans 15 amino acids. The germline V and J ends were trimmed by 4 bases and 0 bases, with 11 bases remaining between them. Germline lookup yields CDR1 SGHDT and CDR2 YYEEEE. The full variable domain, completed using reference TRBV5-6 and TRBJ2-1, is DAGVTQSPTHLIKTRGQQVTLRCSPKSGHDTVSWYQQALGQGPQFIFQYYEEEERQRGNFPDRFSGHQFPNYSSELNVNALLLGDSALYLCASSPWGLSYNEQFFGPGTRLTVL.